The rows below give T cell receptor beta chains drawn from one sample of a study of control samples from healthy donors and cancer patients. Sequenced by immunoSEQ multiplex PCR; TCRdb stores in-frame clones only, minus some. The sample shows roughly 55,000 clones, roughly 95% of them seen only once. The sample taken for sequencing was blood. The receptors here all came from a woman younger than 35 in good health. Both conserved end residues are part of each CDR3. Fields, in order: J gene, clone size, V gene, D gene, CDR3 protein, CDR3 DNA. The D gene is left open where the match is weak. Size is stated for part of the rows, as once, few or many counts, or as a class when the clone is expanded.

J gene: TRBJ1-2; clone size: .; V gene: TRBV9; D gene: .; CDR3 protein: CASRPGAGYGYTF; CDR3 DNA: TGTGCCAGCAGGCCGGGGGCTGGGTATGGCTACACCTTC
J gene: TRBJ1-2; clone size: .; V gene: TRBV28; D gene: .; CDR3 protein: CASSLPGPTYGYTF; CDR3 DNA: TGTGCCAGCAGTTTGCCAGGGCCAACCTATGGCTACACCTTC
J gene: TRBJ2-5; clone size: .; V gene: TRBV7-9; D gene: .; CDR3 protein: CASSLNRPKGRGTQYF; CDR3 DNA: TGTGCCAGCAGCTTAAATAGGCCCAAAGGGCGGGGGACCCAGTACTTC
J gene: TRBJ2-3; clone size: once; V gene: TRBV24-1; D gene: TRBD2; CDR3 protein: CATSDGASGGVADTQYF; CDR3 DNA: TGTGCCACCAGTGATGGGGCTAGCGGGGGGGTCGCAGATACGCAGTATTTT
J gene: TRBJ1-1; clone size: once; V gene: TRBV6-4; D gene: .; CDR3 protein: CASSYMSNTEAFF; CDR3 DNA: TGTGCCAGCAGCTACATGTCGAACACTGAAGCTTTCTTT
J gene: TRBJ1-2; clone size: .; V gene: TRBV19; D gene: .; CDR3 protein: CASSTLNAGQDYGYTF; CDR3 DNA: TGTGCCAGTAGTACCCTTAATGCAGGGCAGGACTATGGCTACACCTTC
J gene: TRBJ2-3; clone size: .; V gene: TRBV6-6; D gene: .; CDR3 protein: CASTTADTQYF; CDR3 DNA: TGTGCCAGCACGACGGCAGATACGCAGTATTTT
J gene: TRBJ2-5; clone size: .; V gene: TRBV19; D gene: TRBD1; CDR3 protein: CASSGGQAGETQYF; CDR3 DNA: TGTGCCAGTAGTGGGGGACAGGCGGGCGAGACCCAGTACTTC
J gene: TRBJ1-1; clone size: .; V gene: TRBV5-6; D gene: TRBD1; CDR3 protein: CASSSTHRGLAFF; CDR3 DNA: TGTGCCAGCAGCTCAACTCACAGGGGGTTAGCTTTCTTT
J gene: TRBJ2-3; clone size: .; V gene: TRBV19; D gene: TRBD2; CDR3 protein: CASRIGLAGAGVQYF; CDR3 DNA: TGTGCCAGTAGAATCGGACTAGCGGGGGCCGGGGTGCAGTATTTT
J gene: TRBJ1-2; clone size: .; V gene: TRBV30; D gene: .; CDR3 protein: CAWTGEGGSYGYTF; CDR3 DNA: TGTGCCTGGACAGGGGAGGGGGGCAGCTATGGCTACACCTTC
J gene: TRBJ1-5; clone size: .; V gene: TRBV6-5; D gene: TRBD1; CDR3 protein: CATRAGQGALQPQHF; CDR3 DNA: TGTGCCACCCGGGCAGGGCAGGGGGCGTTACAGCCCCAGCATTTT
J gene: TRBJ1-1; clone size: .; V gene: TRBV5-5; D gene: TRBD1; CDR3 protein: CASSPGTVNTEAFF; CDR3 DNA: TGTGCCAGCAGCCCTGGGACAGTGAACACTGAAGCTTTCTTT
J gene: TRBJ2-1; clone size: .; V gene: TRBV29-1; D gene: .; CDR3 protein: CSVEGAIGGAVRYNEQFF; CDR3 DNA: TGCAGCGTTGAAGGGGCGATAGGGGGGGCGGTTCGATACAATGAGCAGTTCTTC
J gene: TRBJ1-6; clone size: .; V gene: TRBV7-2; D gene: .; CDR3 protein: CASSLVAENSPLHF; CDR3 DNA: TGTGCCAGCAGCCTAGTGGCAGAAAATTCACCCCTCCACTTT
J gene: TRBJ1-2; clone size: once; V gene: TRBV19; D gene: .; CDR3 protein: CASSNDRNYGYTF; CDR3 DNA: TGTGCCAGTAGCAACGACAGAAACTATGGCTACACCTTC
J gene: TRBJ1-1; clone size: .; V gene: TRBV28; D gene: .; CDR3 protein: CASSSLVAFF; CDR3 DNA: TGTGCCAGCAGTTCCCTCGTCGCTTTCTTT
J gene: TRBJ1-4; clone size: .; V gene: TRBV3-1/TRBV3-2; D gene: .; CDR3 protein: CATRPRGVTNEKLFF; CDR3 DNA: TGTGCCACCAGGCCCCGGGGGGTTACTAATGAAAAACTGTTTTTT
J gene: TRBJ1-2; clone size: .; V gene: TRBV7-9; D gene: TRBD1; CDR3 protein: CASSYQQGAIYGYTF; CDR3 DNA: TGTGCCAGCAGCTATCAACAGGGGGCAATCTATGGCTACACCTTC
J gene: TRBJ2-1; clone size: .; V gene: TRBV6-2/TRBV6-3; D gene: .; CDR3 protein: CASSYVGNEQFF; CDR3 DNA: TGTGCCAGCAGTTACGTTGGTAATGAGCAGTTCTTC
J gene: TRBJ2-1; clone size: .; V gene: TRBV5-6; D gene: TRBD2; CDR3 protein: CASSSGGPNEQFF; CDR3 DNA: TGTGCCAGCAGCTCGGGGGGGCCCAATGAGCAGTTCTTC
J gene: TRBJ1-5; clone size: .; V gene: TRBV5-1; D gene: .; CDR3 protein: CASSTASNQPQHF; CDR3 DNA: TGCGCCAGCAGCACGGCTAGCAATCAGCCCCAGCATTTT
J gene: TRBJ2-7; clone size: .; V gene: TRBV29-1; D gene: TRBD1; CDR3 protein: CSARGDSYEQYF; CDR3 DNA: TGCAGCGCGAGAGGGGACAGCTACGAGCAGTACTTC
J gene: TRBJ1-1; clone size: once; V gene: TRBV10-2; D gene: TRBD1; CDR3 protein: CASSANPDRELDVTTEAFF; CDR3 DNA: TGCGCCAGCAGTGCGAATCCCGACAGGGAGCTCGATGTAACCACTGAAGCTTTCTTT
J gene: TRBJ2-1; clone size: once; V gene: TRBV18; D gene: .; CDR3 protein: CASSPSRGDEQFF; CDR3 DNA: TGTGCCAGCTCACCAAGCAGGGGAGATGAGCAGTTCTTC
J gene: TRBJ2-7; clone size: once; V gene: TRBV2; D gene: .; CDR3 protein: CASQDLTYEQYF; CDR3 DNA: TGTGCCAGCCAGGACCTAACCTACGAGCAGTACTTC
J gene: TRBJ1-4; clone size: .; V gene: TRBV28; D gene: .; CDR3 protein: CASSQTWELFF; CDR3 DNA: TGTGCCAGCAGCCAGACGTGGGAACTGTTTTTT
J gene: TRBJ1-2; clone size: .; V gene: TRBV28; D gene: TRBD1; CDR3 protein: CASRRDRGYGYTF; CDR3 DNA: TGTGCCAGCAGGCGAGACAGGGGCTATGGCTACACCTTC
J gene: TRBJ2-1; clone size: once; V gene: TRBV27; D gene: .; CDR3 protein: CASSLSWFRNWRQSSYNEQFF; CDR3 DNA: TGTGCCAGCAGTTTATCGTGGTTTCGTAACTGGCGGCAGAGCTCCTACAATGAGCAGTTCTTC
J gene: TRBJ2-7; clone size: once; V gene: TRBV7-9; D gene: TRBD1; CDR3 protein: CASRSTGGSYEQYF; CDR3 DNA: TGTGCCAGCAGATCAACAGGGGGATCCTACGAGCAGTACTTC